Shown below are 25 T cell receptor beta chains from a single sample sequenced in a study of blood T cell repertoires in COVID-19 (dated by TCRdb to about 2020). Library generation was performed with the immunoSEQ multiplex PCR assay. What TCRdb holds here is the immuneACCESS table cut down to in-frame rearrangements. Part of the clones is not present; checked against another copy, under half of the missing clones reflect an unresolved V gene, and the others are unexplained. The sample table lists some 220,000 clones, around 84% of them with a count of one. The ten biggest clones cover around 13% of the sample. The material sequenced was peripheral blood. The source is a human donor in a cohort sampled during active COVID-19.

The rearrangement links TRBV27 to TRBJ2-2; tentatively, D is TRBD2 (6 bases). The germline V and J ends were trimmed by 0 bases and 6 bases, with 17 bases remaining between them. Germline V lookup: CDR1 MNHEY, CDR2 SMNVEV (reference sequence). This CDR3 is 17 amino acids long. This chain's CDR3 is CASSLSRGRAASGELFF. As DNA, the CDR3 is TGTGCCAGCAGTTTATCGCGGGGAAGGGCAGCGTCCGGGGAGCTGTTTTTT.

The chain uses TRBV7-9 and TRBJ1-1; maybe TRBD1 (6 bases). The CDR3 spans 13 residues. Germline V gene lookup returns CDR1 SEHNR and CDR2 FQNEAQ (reference sequence). The ends were cut back, 4 bases at V and 1 base at J, with 7 bases in the middle. CDR3 coding DNA: TGTGCCAGCAGCTCACAGGGGAACACTGAAGCTTTCTTT. This gives the protein CASSSQGNTEAFF.

This clone was detected only a few times. V usage is TRBV18 and J usage is TRBJ2-3; TRBD2 is a possible D gene (6 bases). The CDR3 has 12 amino acids. Looked up from germline, CDR1 is KGHSH and CDR2 is LQKENI. The ends were cut back, 5 bases at V and 4 bases at J, with 7 bases in the middle. CDR3: CASSGDSDTQYF. The CDR3 DNA sequence: TGTGCCAGCTCAGGGGACTCAGATACGCAGTATTTT.

The V and J genes are TRBV4-1 and TRBJ1-2; 10 bases line up with TRBD1. The CDR3 loop spans 15 amino acids. J lost 8 bases, V lost 0 bases, and 6 bases had no gene match. Germline values: CDR1 MGHRA, CDR2 YSYEKL. As DNA, the CDR3 is TGCGCCAGCAGCCAAGAGGGACAGGGGAGTCGAGGCTACACCTTC. Translation gives CASSQEGQGSRGYTF.

DNA of the CDR3: TGTGCCAGCACCATACCAGGGGCAGGAGAGACCCAGTACTTC. Its translation: CASTIPGAGETQYF. The genes are TRBV28 and TRBJ2-5; D might be TRBD1 (6 bases). V was clipped by 7 bases and J by 4 bases, with 16 bases between them. From germline, CDR1 is MDHEN and CDR2 SYDVKM. This CDR3 is built from 14 residues.

J is TRBJ2-7 and V is TRBV4-1; 11 bases align to TRBD1. The CDR3 is 15 residues long. CDR1 MGHRA and CDR2 YSYEKL come from the germline V gene. Unmatched junction bases numbered 4, after V lost 5 bases and J lost 1 base. DNA of the CDR3: TGCGCCAGCAGCAAGGGACAGGGGGAATCCTACGAGCAGTACTTC. This gives the protein CASSKGQGESYEQYF.

The chain is built from TRBV6-2 or TRBV6-3 and TRBJ2-5; a weak D match, TRBD1 (6 bases). The CDR3 sequence is 16 residues long. Germline CDR1 and CDR2: MNHEY and SVGEGT. Between the trimmed V and J ends, which lost 0 bases and 3 bases, there was a span of 14 bases. CDR3 DNA sequence: TGTGCCAGCAGTTACTCGAGTCGGACAGCTAAAGAGACCCAGTACTTC. Amino acid sequence: CASSYSSRTAKETQYF.

The chain couples TRBV7-9 to TRBJ1-2; 7 positions agree with TRBD1. The length of the CDR3 is 13 residues. Germline V gene lookup returns CDR1 SEHNR and CDR2 FQNEAQ (reference sequence). V gave up 5 bases and J gave up 7 bases; unmatched junction bases: 7. The CDR3 sequence: CASSQQGSVGYTF. The CDR3 DNA is TGTGCCAGCAGCCAACAGGGGTCGGTTGGCTACACCTTC.

V is TRBV5-1 and J is TRBJ2-7; TRBD1 matches at 9 bases. The CDR3 sequence is 16 residues long. The trim removed 0 bases at V and 0 bases at J, leaving 4 bases unmatched. Germline loops: CDR1 SGHRS, CDR2 YFSETQ. For the CDR3, the DNA is TGCGCCAGCAGCTTGGGTGGGACAGGGCCCTCCTACGAGCAGTACTTC. Amino acids: CASSLGGTGPSYEQYF.

The chain recombines TRBV7-9 with TRBJ2-7; D not certain. V was pared by 5 bases and J by 0 bases, with 11 bases between. The CDR3 consists of 14 residues. The V gene's germline CDR1 is SEHNR and CDR2 FQNEAQ (reference sequence). Here the CDR3 reads CASSPRKSSYEQYF. The CDR3 nucleotides are TGTGCCAGCAGCCCCAGGAAGAGCTCCTACGAGCAGTACTTC.

To note about this clone: This same CDR3 is encoded by further DNA sequences in the sample. The chain has TRBV7-9 and TRBJ1-2, with TRBD1 matching over 8 bases. From germline, CDR1 is SEHNR and CDR2 FQNEAQ (reference sequence). This CDR3 spans 16 amino acids. The J segment lost 2 bases and the V segment lost 1 base, leaving 6 bases of the junction unmatched. The CDR3 is CASSLGGTGENYGYTF. CDR3 DNA sequence: TGTGCCAGCAGCTTAGGCGGGACAGGAGAAAACTATGGCTACACCTTC.

CDR3 coding DNA: TGCGCCAGCAGCCCTTTACAGGGGGGGGACACTGAAGCTTTCTTT. Its translation: CASSPLQGGDTEAFF. The genes are TRBV5-1 and TRBJ1-1, with 8 bases identical to TRBD1. The CDR3 has 15 residues. CDR1 is SGHRS and CDR2 is YFSETQ in the germline V gene. Trimming at V came to 4 bases and at J to 3 bases, leaving 8 bases not matched to a gene. The variable domain in full, completed from reference TRBV5-1 and TRBJ1-1, reads KAGVTQTPRYLIKTRGQQVTLSCSPISGHRSVSWYQQTPGQGLQFLFEYFSETQRNKGNFPGRFSGRQFSNSRSEMNVSTLELGDSALYLCASSPLQGGDTEAFFGQGTRLTVV.

This clone showed up just once. The chain combines TRBV5-1 with TRBJ2-7, with D unclear. The V gene lost 0 bases and the J gene lost 2 bases, with 15 bases spanning the gap. Germline CDR1 reads SGHRS; CDR2 reads YFSETQ. The CDR3 sequence is 16 residues long. CDR3 sequence: CASSLVGSSATYEQYF. CDR3 sequence (DNA): TGCGCCAGCAGCTTGGTAGGTAGCTCTGCAACCTACGAGCAGTACTTC.

The V call is TRBV5-4, the J call TRBJ1-2; TRBD1 might be the D (6 bases). This CDR3 has 16 amino acids. With 3 bases removed from V and 0 bases from J, the gap between germline ends came to 15 bases. Germline loops: CDR1 SGHNT, CDR2 YYREEE (reference sequence). CDR3: CASSYQQGRANYGYTF. For the CDR3, the DNA is TGTGCCAGCAGCTACCAACAGGGCCGAGCTAACTATGGCTACACCTTC.

This clone turned up a few times. This chain uses TRBV7-9 with TRBJ1-2; D perhaps matches TRBD1 (6 bases). Germline lookup yields CDR1 SEHNR and CDR2 FQNEAQ (reference sequence). CDR3 size: 14 residues. V was shortened by 5 bases and J by 5 bases, with 15 bases between the two germline ends. Here the CDR3 reads CASSLGQTLYGYTF. The DNA for the CDR3 is TGTGCCAGCAGCCTTGGACAGACACTATATGGCTACACCTTC.

This clone has only one observation. The rearrangement uses TRBV4-2 and TRBJ1-4; tentatively, D is TRBD1 (6 bases). Trimming removed 4 bases from V and 8 bases from J, with 14 bases in between. The CDR3 runs to 14 residues. Germline V gives CDR1 LGHNA, CDR2 YNFKEQ. The CDR3: CASSRGGSQEKLFF. Here the CDR3 DNA reads TGTGCCAGCAGCCGGGGGGGCTCTCAGGAAAAACTGTTTTTT.

This clone is a singleton in its sample. The chain is built from TRBV25-1 and TRBJ1-1; TRBD1 is a possible D gene (5 bases). V was pared by 5 bases and J by 6 bases, with 16 bases between. CDR1 and CDR2 (germline): MGHDK, SYGVNS. This CDR3 comprises 14 residues. CDR3 sequence reads: CASSPAGDEPEAFF. The CDR3 nucleotides are TGTGCCAGCAGTCCTGCGGGGGATGAGCCTGAAGCTTTCTTT.

This chain connects TRBV6-5 to TRBJ2-7; 8 nucleotides match TRBD1. The CDR3 contains 12 residues. V lost 5 bases to trimming and J lost 6 bases; unmatched junction nucleotides: 3. The germline V gene has CDR1 MNHEY and CDR2 SVGAGI. CDR3 amino acids: CASSRTGGEQYF. CDR3 DNA: TGTGCCAGCAGTCGCACAGGGGGCGAGCAGTACTTC.

The J gene is TRBJ2-5, the V gene TRBV28, with D possibly being TRBD1 (5 bases). This CDR3 spans 12 amino acids. V lost 9 bases, J lost 2 bases, and 10 bases lay in between. The germline CDR1 and CDR2 sequences are MDHEN and SYDVKM. CDR3 sequence reads: CASWTRQETQYF. The CDR3, as DNA: TGTGCCAGTTGGACAAGACAAGAGACCCAGTACTTC.

The genes are TRBV3-1 (or the pseudogene TRBV3-2) and TRBJ2-1; D not certain. Germline values: CDR1 LGHDT, CDR2 YNNKEL (reference sequence). The CDR3 is 15 residues long. Trimming cost V 1 base and J 2 bases, with 9 bases left between them. The CDR3 reads CASSQGSGAYNEQFF. In DNA, the CDR3 is TGTGCCAGCAGCCAAGGTTCCGGAGCCTACAATGAGCAGTTCTTC.

The chain is built from TRBV29-1 and TRBJ2-3, with 11 bases matching TRBD2. Germline V gene data show CDR1 as SQVTM and CDR2 as ANQGSEA. The CDR3 spans 15 residues. V lost 7 bases to trimming and J lost 4 bases; unmatched junction nucleotides: 10. The CDR3 bases are TGCAGCGCTGGAACTAGCGGGAGCGTACCAGATACGCAGTATTTT. This sequence encodes CSAGTSGSVPDTQYF.

This clone has a single count. The chain joins TRBV7-2 to TRBJ2-1; D is undetermined. Trimming pared 5 bases from V and 7 bases from J, leaving 15 bases between. Germline assignment: CDR1 SGHTA and CDR2 FQGNSA. CDR3 length: 14 residues. In DNA form, the CDR3 reads TGTGCCAGCAGCATTCCCCCTCACGGGAATGAGCAGTTCTTC. It specifies CASSIPPHGNEQFF.

V usage is TRBV4-1 and J usage is TRBJ1-1; D is possibly TRBD1 (5 bases). CDR3 length: 14 amino acids. Germline V gives CDR1 MGHRA, CDR2 YSYEKL. V was clipped by 4 bases and J by 5 bases, with 14 bases between them. In nucleotides, the CDR3 is TGCGCCAGCAGCCTTGGACGGGGGGGGACTGAAGCTTTCTTT. It encodes CASSLGRGGTEAFF.

The gene calls are TRBV6-6 and TRBJ1-2; 8 positions agree with TRBD1. This CDR3 is 14 amino acids long. Germline CDR1 reads MNHNY; CDR2 reads SVGAGI (reference sequence). The junction had 3 bases not matched to a gene; V was cut back by 2 bases and J by 4 bases. This CDR3 reads CASSYGTGAYGYTF. CDR3 bases: TGTGCCAGCAGTTACGGGACAGGCGCCTATGGCTACACCTTC.

The chain employs TRBV7-2 and TRBJ2-7; the match to TRBD1 covers 10 bases. Germline V gene data show CDR1 as SGHTA and CDR2 as FQGNSA. Trimming cost V 0 bases and J 2 bases; bases outside gene matches: 1. This CDR3 is built from 15 residues. The CDR3 DNA reads TGTGCCAGCAGCTTAGCGGGGACAGGGGCCTACGAGCAGTACTTC. It is translated as CASSLAGTGAYEQYF.